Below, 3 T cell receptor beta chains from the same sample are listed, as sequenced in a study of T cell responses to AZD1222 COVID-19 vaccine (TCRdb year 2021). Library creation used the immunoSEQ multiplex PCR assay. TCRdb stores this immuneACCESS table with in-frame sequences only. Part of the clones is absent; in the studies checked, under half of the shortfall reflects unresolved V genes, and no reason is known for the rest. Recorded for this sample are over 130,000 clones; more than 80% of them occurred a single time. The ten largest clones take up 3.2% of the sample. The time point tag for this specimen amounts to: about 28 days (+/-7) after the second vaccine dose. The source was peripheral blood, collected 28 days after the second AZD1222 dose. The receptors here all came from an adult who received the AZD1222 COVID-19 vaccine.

The CDR3 reads CASSSGTVNEKLFF. CDR3 nucleotide sequence: TGTGCCAGCAGCTCCGGGACTGTTAATGAAAAACTGTTTTTT. The chain employs TRBV7-9 and TRBJ1-4; TRBD1 is a possible D gene (5 bases). Germline lookup yields CDR1 SEHNR and CDR2 FQNEAQ (reference sequence). This CDR3 is built from 14 residues. V shed 4 bases and J shed 4 bases, with 10 bases lying between them.

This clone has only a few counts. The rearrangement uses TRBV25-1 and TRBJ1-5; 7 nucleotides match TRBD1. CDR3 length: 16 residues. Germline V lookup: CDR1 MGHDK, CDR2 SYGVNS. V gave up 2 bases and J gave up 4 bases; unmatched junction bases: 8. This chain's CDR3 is CASSEVTGTDNQPQHF. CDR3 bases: TGTGCCAGCAGTGAAGTTACCGGGACAGATAATCAGCCCCAGCATTTT.

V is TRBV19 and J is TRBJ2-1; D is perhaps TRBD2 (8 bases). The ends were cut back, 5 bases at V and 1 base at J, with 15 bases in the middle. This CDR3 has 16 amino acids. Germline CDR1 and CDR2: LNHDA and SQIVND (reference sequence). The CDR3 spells CASSPIAGQSYNEQFF. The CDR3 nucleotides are TGTGCCAGTAGTCCAATAGCGGGACAGTCCTACAATGAGCAGTTCTTC.